The clone carrying this T cell receptor beta chain was seen at least ten times. Its target is unknown. V was shortened by 5 bases and J by 0 bases, with 12 bases between the two germline ends. Per germline, CDR1 SEHNR and CDR2 FQNEAQ (reference sequence). The CDR3 runs to 15 residues. These data belong to a study of T cells in Graves' hyperthyroidism and ophthalmopathy. The study's findings and limits: The majority of expanded thyroid clonotypes above 0.001 also appeared in blood.

Amplification targeted TCR beta CDR3 regions from RNA transcripts. The study used the HTBI primer set for a first-round RT-PCR of the TCR CDR3. TCRdb ran MiXCR on the multiplex PCR reads and lists one entry per CDR3 protein. Of 250,000 to 300,000 distinct CDR3 sequences listed, about 17% are singletons. This clonotype was sampled from a woman aged 55-69 years with Graves' ophthalmopathy. This chain connects TRBV7-9 to TRBJ2-3; D perhaps matches TRBD1 (5 bases). The sample consisted of blood. CDR3 region: CASSRQKYSTDTQYF. CDR3 in DNA: TGTGCCAGCAGCCGACAGAAGTACAGCACAGATACGCAGTATTTT. The full variable domain, its missing parts supplied by reference TRBV7-9 and TRBJ2-3, is DTGVSQNPRHKITKRGQNVTFRCDPISEHNRLYWYRQTLGQGPEFLTYFQNEAQLEKSRLLSDRFSAERPKGSFSTLEIQRTEQGDSAMYLCASSRQKYSTDTQYFGPGTRLTVL.